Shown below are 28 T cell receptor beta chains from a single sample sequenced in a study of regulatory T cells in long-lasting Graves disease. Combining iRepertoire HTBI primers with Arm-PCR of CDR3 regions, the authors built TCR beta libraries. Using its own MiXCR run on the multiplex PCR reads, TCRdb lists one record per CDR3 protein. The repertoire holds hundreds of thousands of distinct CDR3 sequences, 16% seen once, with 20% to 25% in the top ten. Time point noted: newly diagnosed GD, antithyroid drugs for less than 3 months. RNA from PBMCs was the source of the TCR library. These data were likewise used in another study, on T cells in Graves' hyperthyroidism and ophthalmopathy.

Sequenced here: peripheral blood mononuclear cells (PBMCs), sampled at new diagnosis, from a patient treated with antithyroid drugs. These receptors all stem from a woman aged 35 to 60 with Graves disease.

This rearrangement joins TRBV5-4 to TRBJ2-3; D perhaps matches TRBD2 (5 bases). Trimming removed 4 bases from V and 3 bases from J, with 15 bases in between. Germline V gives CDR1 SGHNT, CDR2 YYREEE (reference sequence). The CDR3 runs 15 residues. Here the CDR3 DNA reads TGTGCCAGCAGCCCATCCTCGGGGAAGACAGATACGCAGTATTTT. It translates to CASSPSSGKTDTQYF.

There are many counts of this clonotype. The CDR3 nucleotides are TGTGCCAGTAGTCCGACAGGGGCCCACACAGATACGCAGTATTTT. As protein: CASSPTGAHTDTQYF. V and J are TRBV19 and TRBJ2-3; 8 nucleotides match TRBD1. The CDR3 is made up of 15 amino acids. V shed 5 bases, J shed 2 bases, and the junction held 6 bases outside the gene matches. From germline, CDR1 is LNHDA and CDR2 SQIVND (reference sequence). Drawing the rest from reference TRBV19 and TRBJ2-3, the complete variable domain is DGGITQSPKYLFRKEGQNVTLSCEQNLNHDAMYWYRQDPGQGLRLIYYSQIVNDFQKGDIAEGYSVSREKKESFPLTVTSAQKNPTAFYLCASSPTGAHTDTQYFGPGTRLTVL.

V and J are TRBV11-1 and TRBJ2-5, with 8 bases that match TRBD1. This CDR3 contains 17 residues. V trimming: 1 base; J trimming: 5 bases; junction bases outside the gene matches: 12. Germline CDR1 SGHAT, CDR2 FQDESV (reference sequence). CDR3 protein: CASSLGVAGGVQETQYF. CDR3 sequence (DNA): TGTGCCAGCAGCTTAGGGGTAGCAGGGGGCGTTCAGGAGACCCAGTACTTC.

CDR3 sequence: CASSLVGQPNTEAFF. The DNA of the CDR3 is TGCGCCAGCAGCTTGGTAGGGCAGCCGAACACTGAAGCTTTCTTT. V gene TRBV5-1 combines with J gene TRBJ1-1; D unclear. Deletions cut 0 bases from V and 1 base from J, with 10 bases between. The length of the CDR3 is 15 residues. Germline lookup yields CDR1 SGHRS and CDR2 YFSETQ.

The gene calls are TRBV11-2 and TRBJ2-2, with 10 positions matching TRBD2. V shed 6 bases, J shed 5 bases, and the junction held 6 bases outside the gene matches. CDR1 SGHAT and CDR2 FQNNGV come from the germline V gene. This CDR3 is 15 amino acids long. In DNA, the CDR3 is TGTGCCAGCAGTACGCAACTAGCGGGGACCGGGGAGCTGTTTTTT. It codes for CASSTQLAGTGELFF.

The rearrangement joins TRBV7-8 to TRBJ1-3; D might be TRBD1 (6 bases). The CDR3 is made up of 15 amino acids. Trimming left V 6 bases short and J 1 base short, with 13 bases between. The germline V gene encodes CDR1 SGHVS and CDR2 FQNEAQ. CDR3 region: CASRKGVESGNTIYF. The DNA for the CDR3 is TGTGCCAGCAGAAAGGGGGTGGAATCTGGAAACACCATATATTTT.

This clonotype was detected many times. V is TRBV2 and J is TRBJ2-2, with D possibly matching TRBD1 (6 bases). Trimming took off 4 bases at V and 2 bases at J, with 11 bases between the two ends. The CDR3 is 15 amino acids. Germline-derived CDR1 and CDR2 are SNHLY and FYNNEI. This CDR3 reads CASSGQEVNTGELFF. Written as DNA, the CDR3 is TGTGCCAGCAGTGGACAGGAGGTTAACACCGGGGAGCTGTTTTTT.

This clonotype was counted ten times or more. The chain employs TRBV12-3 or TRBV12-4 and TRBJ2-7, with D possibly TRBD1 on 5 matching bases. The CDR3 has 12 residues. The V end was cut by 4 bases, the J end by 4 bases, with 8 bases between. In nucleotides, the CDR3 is TGTGCCAGCAGTTATGACAGTTACGAGCAGTACTTC. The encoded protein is CASSYDSYEQYF.

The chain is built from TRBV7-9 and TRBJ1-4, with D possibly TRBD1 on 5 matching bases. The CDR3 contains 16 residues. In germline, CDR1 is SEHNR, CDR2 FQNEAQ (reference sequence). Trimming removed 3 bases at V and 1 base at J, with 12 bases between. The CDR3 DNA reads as TGTGCCAGCAGCTTCGGGGGGGTCCTAACTAATGAAAAACTGTTTTTT. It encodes CASSFGGVLTNEKLFF.

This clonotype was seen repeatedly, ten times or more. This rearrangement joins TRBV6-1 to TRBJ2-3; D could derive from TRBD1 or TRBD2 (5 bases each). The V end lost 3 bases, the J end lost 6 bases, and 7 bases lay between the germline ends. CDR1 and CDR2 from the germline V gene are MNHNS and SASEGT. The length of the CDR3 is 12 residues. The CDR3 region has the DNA TGTGCCAGCAGTGATTGGGGGGATACGCAGTATTTT. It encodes CASSDWGDTQYF.

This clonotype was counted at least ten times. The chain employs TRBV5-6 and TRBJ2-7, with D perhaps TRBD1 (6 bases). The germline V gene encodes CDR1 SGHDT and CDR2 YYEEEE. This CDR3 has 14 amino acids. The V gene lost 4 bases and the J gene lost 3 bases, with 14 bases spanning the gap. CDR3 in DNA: TGTGCCAGCAGCAGGGGGTTGGGCGTCTACGAGCAGTACTTC. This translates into CASSRGLGVYEQYF.

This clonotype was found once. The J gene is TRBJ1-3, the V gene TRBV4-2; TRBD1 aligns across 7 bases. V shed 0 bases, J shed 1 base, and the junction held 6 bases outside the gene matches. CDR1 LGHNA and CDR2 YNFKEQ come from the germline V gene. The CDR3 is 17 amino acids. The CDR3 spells CASSQDGRGLSGNTIYF. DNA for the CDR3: TGTGCCAGCAGCCAAGATGGAAGGGGGCTTTCTGGAAACACCATATATTTT.

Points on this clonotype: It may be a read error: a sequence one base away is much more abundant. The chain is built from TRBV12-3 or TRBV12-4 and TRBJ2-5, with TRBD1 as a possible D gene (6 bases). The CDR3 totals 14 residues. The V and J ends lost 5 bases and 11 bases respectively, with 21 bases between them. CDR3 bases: TGTGCCAGCAGTCGACAGGACACCTACAATGAGCAGTACTTC. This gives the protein CASSRQDTYNEQYF.

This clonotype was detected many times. CDR3 protein: CASREGQGLTYGYTF. CDR3 DNA: TGTGCCAGCAGGGAGGGACAGGGTCTTACCTATGGCTACACCTTC. The chain joins TRBV12-3 or TRBV12-4 to TRBJ1-2; 9 bases fit TRBD1. With 6 bases clipped from V and 4 bases from J, the junction kept 9 bases outside the gene matches. There are 15 residues in the CDR3.

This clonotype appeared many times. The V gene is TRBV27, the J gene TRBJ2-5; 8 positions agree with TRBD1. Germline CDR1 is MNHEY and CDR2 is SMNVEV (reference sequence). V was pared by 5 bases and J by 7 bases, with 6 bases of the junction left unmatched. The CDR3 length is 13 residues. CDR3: CASSQGQGGTQYF. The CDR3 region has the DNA TGTGCCAGCAGTCAAGGACAGGGTGGGACCCAGTACTTC.

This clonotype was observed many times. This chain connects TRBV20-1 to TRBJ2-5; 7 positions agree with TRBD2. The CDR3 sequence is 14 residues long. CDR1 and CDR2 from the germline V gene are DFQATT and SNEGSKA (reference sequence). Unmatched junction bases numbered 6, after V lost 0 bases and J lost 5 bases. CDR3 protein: CSARDQRGTETQYF. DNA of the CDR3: TGCAGTGCTAGAGATCAGCGGGGCACGGAGACCCAGTACTTC.

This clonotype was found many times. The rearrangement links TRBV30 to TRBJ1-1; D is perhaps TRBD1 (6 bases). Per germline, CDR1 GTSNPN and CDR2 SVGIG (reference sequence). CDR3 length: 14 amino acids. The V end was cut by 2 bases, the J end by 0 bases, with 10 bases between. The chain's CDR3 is CAWSRGAVNTEAFF. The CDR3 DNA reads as TGTGCCTGGAGTAGGGGGGCTGTGAACACTGAAGCTTTCTTT.

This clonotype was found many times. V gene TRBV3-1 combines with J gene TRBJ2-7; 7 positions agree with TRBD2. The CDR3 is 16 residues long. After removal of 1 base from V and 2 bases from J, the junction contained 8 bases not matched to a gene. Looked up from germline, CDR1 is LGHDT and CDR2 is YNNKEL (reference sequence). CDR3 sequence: CASSQGRGGLPYEQYF. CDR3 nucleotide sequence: TGTGCCAGCAGCCAAGGACGCGGGGGACTCCCCTACGAGCAGTACTTC.

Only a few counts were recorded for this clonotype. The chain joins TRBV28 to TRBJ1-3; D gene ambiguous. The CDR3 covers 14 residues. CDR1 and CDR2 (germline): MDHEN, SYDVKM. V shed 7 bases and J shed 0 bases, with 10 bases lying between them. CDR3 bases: TGTGCCAGCACCATACAGATCTCTGGAAACACCATATATTTT. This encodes CASTIQISGNTIYF.

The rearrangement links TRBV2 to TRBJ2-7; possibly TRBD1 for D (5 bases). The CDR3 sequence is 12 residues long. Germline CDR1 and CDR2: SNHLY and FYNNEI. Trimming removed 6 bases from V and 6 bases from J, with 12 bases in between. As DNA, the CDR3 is TGTGCCAGCAGCCCCAGGGAAACCGAGCAGTACTTC. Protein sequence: CASSPRETEQYF.

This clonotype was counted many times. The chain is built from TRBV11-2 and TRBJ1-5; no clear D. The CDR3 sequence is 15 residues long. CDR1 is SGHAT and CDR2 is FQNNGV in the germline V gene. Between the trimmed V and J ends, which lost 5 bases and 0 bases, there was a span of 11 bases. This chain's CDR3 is CASSTRGSSNQPQHF. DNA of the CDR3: TGTGCCAGCAGCACTCGTGGGAGTAGCAATCAGCCCCAGCATTTT. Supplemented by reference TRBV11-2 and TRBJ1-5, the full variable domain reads EAGVAQSPRYKIIEKRQSVAFWCNPISGHATLYWYQQILGQGPKLLIQFQNNGVVDDSQLPKDRFSAERLKGVDSTLKIQPAKLEDSAVYLCASSTRGSSNQPQHFGDGTRLSIL.

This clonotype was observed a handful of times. The DNA for the CDR3 is TGTGCCAGCAGTGGCCTGGGTTACGAGCAGTACTTC. Its protein is CASSGLGYEQYF. The chain recombines TRBV12-3 or TRBV12-4 with TRBJ2-7; no clear D gene. Between the trimmed V and J ends, which lost 5 bases and 4 bases, there was a span of 9 bases. The CDR3 extends over 12 amino acids.

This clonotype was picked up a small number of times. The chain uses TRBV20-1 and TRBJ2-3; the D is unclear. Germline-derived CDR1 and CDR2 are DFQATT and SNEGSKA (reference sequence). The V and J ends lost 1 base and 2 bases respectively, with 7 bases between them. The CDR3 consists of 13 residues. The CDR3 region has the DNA TGCAGTGCTAGAGGTCTCTTCACAGATACGCAGTATTTT. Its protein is CSARGLFTDTQYF.

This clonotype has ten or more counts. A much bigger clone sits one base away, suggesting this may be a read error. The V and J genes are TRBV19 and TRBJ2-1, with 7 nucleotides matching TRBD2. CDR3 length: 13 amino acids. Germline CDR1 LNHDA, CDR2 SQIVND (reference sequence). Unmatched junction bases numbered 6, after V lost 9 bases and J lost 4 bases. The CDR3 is CASSWGGYNEQFF. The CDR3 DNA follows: TGTGCCAGCAGCTGGGGGGGGTACAATGAGCAGTTCTTC.

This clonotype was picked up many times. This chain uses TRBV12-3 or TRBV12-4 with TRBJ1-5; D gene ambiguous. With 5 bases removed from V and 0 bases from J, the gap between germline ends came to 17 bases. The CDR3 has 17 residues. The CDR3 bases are TGTGCCAGCAGTCCGCATGGTTGGACTTATAGCAATCAGCCCCAGCATTTT. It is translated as CASSPHGWTYSNQPQHF.

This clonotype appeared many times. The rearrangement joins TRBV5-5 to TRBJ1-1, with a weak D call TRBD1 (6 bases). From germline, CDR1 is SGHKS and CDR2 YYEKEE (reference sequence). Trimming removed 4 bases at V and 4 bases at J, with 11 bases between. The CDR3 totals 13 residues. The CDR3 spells CASSNTGTTEAFF. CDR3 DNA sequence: TGTGCCAGCAGCAATACAGGGACCACTGAAGCTTTCTTT.

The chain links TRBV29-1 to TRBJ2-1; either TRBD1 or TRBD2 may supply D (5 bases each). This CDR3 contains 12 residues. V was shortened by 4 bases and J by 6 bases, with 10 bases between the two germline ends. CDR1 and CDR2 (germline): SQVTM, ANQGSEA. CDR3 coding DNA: TGCAGCGTTGCGAAGGGGAGCAATGAGCAGTTCTTC. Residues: CSVAKGSNEQFF.

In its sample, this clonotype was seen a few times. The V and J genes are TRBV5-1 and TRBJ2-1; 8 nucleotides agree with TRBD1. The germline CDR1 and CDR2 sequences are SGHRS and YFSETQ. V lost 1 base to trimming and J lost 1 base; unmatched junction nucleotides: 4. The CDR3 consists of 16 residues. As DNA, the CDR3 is TGCGCCAGCAGCTTGTCCAGGGGGCAATCCTACAATGAGCAGTTCTTC. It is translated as CASSLSRGQSYNEQFF.